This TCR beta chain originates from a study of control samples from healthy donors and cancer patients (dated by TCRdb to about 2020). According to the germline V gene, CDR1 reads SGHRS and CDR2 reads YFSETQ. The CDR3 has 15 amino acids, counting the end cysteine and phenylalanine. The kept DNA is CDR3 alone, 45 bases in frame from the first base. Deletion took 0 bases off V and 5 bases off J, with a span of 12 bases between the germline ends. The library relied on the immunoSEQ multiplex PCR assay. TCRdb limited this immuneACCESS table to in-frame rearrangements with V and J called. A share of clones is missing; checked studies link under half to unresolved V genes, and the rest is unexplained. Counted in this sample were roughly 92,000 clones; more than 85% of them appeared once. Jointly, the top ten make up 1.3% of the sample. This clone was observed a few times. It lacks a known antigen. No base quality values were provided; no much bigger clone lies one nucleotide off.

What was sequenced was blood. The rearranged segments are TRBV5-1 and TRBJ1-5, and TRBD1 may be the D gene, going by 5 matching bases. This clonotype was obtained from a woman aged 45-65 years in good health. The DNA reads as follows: TGCGCCAGCAGCTTGGGGCCAGGGTCGGATCAGCCCCAGCATTTT. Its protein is CASSLGPGSDQPQHF.